This is a list of T cell receptor beta chains from one sample in a study of cytomegalovirus exposure and HLA in healthy donors. Repertoires were generated with immunoSEQ multiplex PCR, while TCRdb's copy carries only in-frame clones and drops some. In total, the table holds 80,000 or so clones. The specimen was PBMCs. The receptors come from a woman in her 30s in good health and CMV-seronegative. The CDR3 runs from the conserved cysteine through the conserved F or W. The D gene is left open where the match is weak.

>TRBV7-9|TRBD2|TRBJ2-1
TGTGCCAGCAGCTTAACCGGGGGGGCGGGGGATGAGCAGTTCTTC
CASSLTGGAGDEQFF
>TRBV29-1|TRBD2|TRBJ2-3
TGCAGCGTTGCGAGGACTAGCGGAGCCAGCACAGATACGCAGTATTTT
CSVARTSGASTDTQYF
>TRBV18|-|TRBJ2-5
TGTGCCAGCTCACAGCGACAGGTGGAGACCCAGTACTTC
CASSQRQVETQYF
>TRBV6-5|-|TRBJ2-1
TGTGCCAGCAGTCCCGACAAAGTTCCTCGCAATGAGCAGTTCTTC
CASSPDKVPRNEQFF
>TRBV6-1|TRBD1|TRBJ2-7
TGTGCCAGCAGCCTTTCTCGACAGGGGGAATCCGAGCAGTACTTC
CASSLSRQGESEQYF
>TRBV6-6|TRBD1|TRBJ2-7
TGTGCCAGCAGTACCGGGACAGGGGGCGAGCAGTACTTC
CASSTGTGGEQYF
>TRBV7-2|-|TRBJ1-1
TGTGCCAGCAGCCTAGGACAGAGCCACACTGAAGCTTTCTTT
CASSLGQSHTEAFF
>TRBV18|-|TRBJ1-1
TGTGCCAGCTCACGTACTCCGGCCGGAGGTGTATACTCTGAAGATTTCTTT
CASSRTPAGGVYSEDFF
>TRBV7-9|TRBD2|TRBJ2-2
TGTGCCAGCAGCCCCCTTAGCGGGAGAGTTCCCGGGGAGCTGTTTTTT
CASSPLSGRVPGELFF
>TRBV6-1|-|TRBJ2-2
TGTGCCGGAGGGGACGACAGGGTGAACACCGGGGAGCTGTTTTTT
CAGGDDRVNTGELFF
>TRBV5-8|-|TRBJ1-1
TGTGCCAGCAGCTCCGGTCGCTTCCTTTTGGGGGGAGAGGACACTGAAGCTTTCTTT
CASSSGRFLLGGEDTEAFF
>TRBV5-1|TRBD2|TRBJ2-7
TGCGCCAGCAGCACCGGACTAGCGGGCGACTCCTACGAGCAGTACTTC
CASSTGLAGDSYEQYF
>TRBV30|-|TRBJ1-3
TGTGCCTGGACCCTGACAGCGAACTCTGGAAACACCATATATTTT
CAWTLTANSGNTIYF
>TRBV6-1|TRBD2|TRBJ2-5
TGTGCCAGCAGTGACCGAGCCGGGACTATAAAGGAGACCCAGTACTTC
CASSDRAGTIKETQYF
>TRBV30|TRBD1|TRBJ1-6
TGTGCCGGGACCCAAACAGGGGGCGCGAATTCACCCCTCCACTTT
CAGTQTGGANSPLHF
>TRBV30|-|TRBJ1-1
TGTGCCTGGAGCGCGGACTGGGGTGAAGCTTTCTTT
CAWSADWGEAFF
>TRBV2|TRBD2|TRBJ2-7
TGTGCCAGCAATGCCCCGGGACTAGCGGGGTCCTACGAGCAGTACTTC
CASNAPGLAGSYEQYF
>TRBV29-1|TRBD1|TRBJ1-1
TGCAGCGCCGGGGACAGGGGGCGGACCGCTGAAGCTTTCTTT
CSAGDRGRTAEAFF
>TRBV29-1|-|TRBJ2-5
TGCAGCGTTGATTGGGGGGATAAGGCCCAGTACTTC
CSVDWGDKAQYF
>TRBV7-5|-|TRBJ1-5
TGTGTCAGAAGCTTCCCCAATAGGACAGGGGATAAGGGCAATCAGCCCCAGCATTTT
CVRSFPNRTGDKGNQPQHF
>TRBV29-1|-|TRBJ1-1
TGCAGCGTTGCAGGGTCGAACACTGAAGATTTCTTT
CSVAGSNTEDFF
>TRBV5-1|-|TRBJ1-1
TGCGCCAGCAGTAGTACGGGGATGAAGACTGAAGCTTTCTTT
CASSSTGMKTEAFF
>TRBV7-8|-|TRBJ1-5
TGTGCCAGCAGCTTATACCGAACAACAGGGAAGGAAGGCAATCAGCCCCAGCATTTT
CASSLYRTTGKEGNQPQHF
>TRBV6-6|-|TRBJ1-5
TGTGCCAGCAGTCCCCTGGGGGGGGGTCAGCCCCAGCATTTT
CASSPLGGGQPQHF
>TRBV6-1|-|TRBJ1-2
TGTGCCAGCAGTGAAGCTTTCGAGGGTTTCTATGGCTACACCTTC
CASSEAFEGFYGYTF
>TRBV6-1|TRBD1|TRBJ2-7
TGTGCCAGCAGTGAAGTAGGGGGCGCGGACGAGCAGTACTTC
CASSEVGGADEQYF
>TRBV19|-|TRBJ2-7
TGTGCCAGTAGTATCCGGGTTGAGGGTTACGAGCAGTACTTC
CASSIRVEGYEQYF
>TRBV7-9|-|TRBJ2-3
TGTGCCAGCAGCTTGACAAAGTTAGCGGTGGCATACACAGATACGCAGTATTTT
CASSLTKLAVAYTDTQYF
>TRBV27|-|TRBJ2-2
TGTGCCAGCAGTTTTCCTACCGGGGAGCTGTTTTTT
CASSFPTGELFF
>TRBV5-1|TRBD1|TRBJ2-7
TGCGCCAGCAGCTTGTTCGGGACCGGGACAGGGTCGGCCTACGAGCAGTACTTC
CASSLFGTGTGSAYEQYF
>TRBV18|TRBD1|TRBJ1-6
TGTGCCAGCTCGCAGGGACAGGAGTATTCACCCCTCCACTTT
CASSQGQEYSPLHF
>TRBV7-9|-|TRBJ1-2
TGTGCCAGCAGCCAGGGGCGTGATGGCTACACCTTC
CASSQGRDGYTF
>TRBV19|-|TRBJ1-1
TGTGCCAGTAGTCCTCAGTCAGGGTGGACTGAAGCTTTCTTT
CASSPQSGWTEAFF
>TRBV27|TRBD2|TRBJ2-5
TGTGCCAGCAGCGAGGGAGCCCCAGCGGGAGGGGGGGGAGAGACCCAGTACTTC
CASSEGAPAGGGGETQYF
>TRBV5-1|TRBD2|TRBJ2-1
TGCGCCAGCAGCTTAGCGGGGGGGCCCGACAATGAGCAGTTCTTC
CASSLAGGPDNEQFF
>TRBV18|-|TRBJ1-1
TGTGCCAGCTCACCACCCTGGGGCATGAACACTGAAGCTTTCTTT
CASSPPWGMNTEAFF
>TRBV6-1|TRBD2|TRBJ2-3
TGTGCCAGCAGTGAACGGCTAGCGGGACTCTGGGGGGATGATACGCAGTATTTT
CASSERLAGLWGDDTQYF
>TRBV5-1|TRBD2|TRBJ2-1
TGCGCCAGCAGCTCACGGGCACTAGCGGGAGTAAATGAGCAGTTCTTC
CASSSRALAGVNEQFF
>TRBV2|-|TRBJ2-1
TGTGCCAGCAGTGAAGGTGGGACAAGTCCGTCCTACAATGAGCAGTTCTTC
CASSEGGTSPSYNEQFF
>TRBV7-9|-|TRBJ2-2
TGTGCCAGCAGCGGCGACTGGAAGAACACCGGGGAGCTGTTTTTT
CASSGDWKNTGELFF
>TRBV15|-|TRBJ1-2
TGTGCCACCAGCAGAGGGAGGGCAGGCGGCTACACCTTC
CATSRGRAGGYTF
>TRBV5-1|-|TRBJ1-1
TGCGCCAGCAGCTTGGCGTTGGGGGGAGGGAACACTGAAGCTTTCTTT
CASSLALGGGNTEAFF
>TRBV4-2|-|TRBJ2-6
TGTGCCAGCAGCCCCCGTGGGGCCAACGTCCTGACTTTC
CASSPRGANVLTF
>TRBV4-1|TRBD2|TRBJ2-5
TGCGCCAGCAGACCTATCGGGGGGAGAGAAGAGACCCAGTACTTC
CASRPIGGREETQYF
>TRBV19|-|TRBJ2-1
TGTGCCAGTAGATCTACTAGGTTCTCCTACAATGAGCAGTTCTTC
CASRSTRFSYNEQFF
>TRBV29-1|-|TRBJ2-1
TGCAGCGCTTTAGCGGAGGCCAATGAGCAGTTCTTC
CSALAEANEQFF
>TRBV27|-|TRBJ2-5
TGTGCCAGCAGTTTTAGCTCCGATGAGACCCAGTACTTC
CASSFSSDETQYF
>TRBV19|TRBD1|TRBJ1-5
TGTGCCAGTATGCCCTTATGGACAGGGGGGATATTCGAGGGCAATCAGCCCCAGCATTTT
CASMPLWTGGIFEGNQPQHF